These 17 T cell receptor beta chains share one sample of origin, sequenced in a study of T cells after yellow fever vaccination. TCRdb re-called the 5' RACE reads through MiXCR, storing one row per CDR3 protein. The top ten clones hold roughly 18% of a sample with about 370,000 distinct CDR3 sequences, 11% of them seen once. The source was PBMCs, collected on the day of the first yellow fever vaccination. These receptor sequences come from a man between 18 and 35 years old who received the YFV17D yellow fever vaccine.

The chain recombines TRBV21-1 with TRBJ2-7; the table assigns TRBD1, which was not confirmed against the DNA. TRBV21-1 counts as a pseudogene. The CDR3 consists of 15 residues. CDR3 in DNA: TGTGCCAGCAGTGTCCGTGACCAAAGCTCCTACGAGCAGTACGTC. Protein sequence: CASSVRDQSSYEQYV.

This clonotype was detected only a few times. The V gene is TRBV12-3 or TRBV12-4, the J gene TRBJ1-2; tentative D call: TRBD1 (5 bases). The V end was cut by 7 bases, the J end by 5 bases, with 14 bases between. The CDR3 length is 13 residues. The CDR3 bases are TGTGCCAGCATCCCTGACAGATCTTATGGCTACACCTTC. Translated: CASIPDRSYGYTF.

This clonotype was seen only a few times. The chain uses TRBV7-3 and TRBJ2-1, with a tentative D call TRBD2 (5 bases). This CDR3 comprises 13 residues. Germline CDR1 and CDR2: SGHTA and FQGTGA. The V end was cut by 2 bases, the J end by 7 bases, with 9 bases between. In nucleotides, the CDR3 is TGTGCCAGCAGCTTATTCCGGGATAATGAGCAGTTCTTC. This encodes CASSLFRDNEQFF. Full variable domain (rest looked up from reference TRBV7-3 and TRBJ2-1): GAGVSQTPSNKVTEKGKYVELRCDPISGHTALYWYRQSLGQGPEFLIYFQGTGAADDSGLPNDRFFAVRPEGSVSTLKIQRTERGDSAVYLCASSLFRDNEQFFGPGTRLTVL.

This clonotype showed up many times. V usage is TRBV2 and J usage is TRBJ2-3, with 15 bases lining up with TRBD2. The CDR3 runs to 18 residues. J was trimmed by 5 bases and V by 6 bases; bases with no gene match: 12. CDR1 is SNHLY and CDR2 is FYNNEI in the germline V gene. CDR3 coding DNA: TGTGCCAGCAGGGATCGGACTAGCGGGGGGGCTTCACGAGATACGCAGTATTTT. This translates into CASRDRTSGGASRDTQYF.

This clonotype was seen more than once but under ten times. CDR3 nucleotide sequence: TGTGCCAGCAGTTACTCGAGTTCAACAGGGACCTACGAGCAGTACGTC. Its protein product is CASSYSSSTGTYEQYV. J is TRBJ2-7 and V is TRBV6-2 or TRBV6-3, with D maybe TRBD1 (6 bases). The length of the CDR3 is 16 residues. Germline V gene sequence: CDR1 MNHEY, CDR2 SVGEGT. V lost 0 bases, J lost 2 bases, and 14 bases lay in between.

The chain uses TRBV12-3 or TRBV12-4 and TRBJ1-4; TRBD1 aligns across 11 bases. With 6 bases clipped from V and 6 bases from J, the junction kept 6 bases outside the gene matches. The CDR3 totals 15 residues. As DNA, the CDR3 is TGTGCCAGCAGAAGAAGGACAGGGGGCTATGAAAAACTGTTTTTT. It encodes CASRRRTGGYEKLFF.

This clonotype was counted once. This chain uses TRBV7-3 with TRBJ1-1, with D hard to call. The CDR3 consists of 15 residues. CDR1 and CDR2 (germline): SGHTA, FQGTGA. V was cut by 1 base and J by 3 bases, with 12 bases left in between. The CDR3 loop reads CASSLMPDVDTEAFF. CDR3 nucleotides: TGTGCCAGCAGCTTAATGCCTGACGTGGACACTGAAGCTTTCTTT.

The chain recombines TRBV28 with TRBJ1-3; no clear D gene. The CDR3 is made up of 12 amino acids. Germline assignment: CDR1 MDHEN and CDR2 SYDVKM. V gave up 8 bases and J gave up 2 bases, with 7 bases separating them. CDR3 protein: CASGTPGNTIYF. The CDR3 nucleotides are TGTGCCAGCGGAACACCTGGAAACACCATATATTTT.

This clonotype was detected a few times. This chain uses TRBV5-8 with TRBJ2-5; TRBD1 aligns across 11 bases. V lost 4 bases, J lost 3 bases, and 5 bases stayed unmatched. Germline V lookup: CDR1 SGHTS, CDR2 YDEGEE. There are 15 residues in the CDR3. The CDR3 region has the DNA TGTGCCAGCAGCCGGGAGGGACAGGGGGAAGAGACCCAGTACTTC. Translation gives CASSREGQGEETQYF.

The chain joins TRBV10-3 to TRBJ2-1; TRBD1 agrees at 11 bases. Unmatched junction bases numbered 6, after V lost 6 bases and J lost 8 bases. The germline CDR1 and CDR2 sequences are ENHRY and SYGVKD. This CDR3 contains 14 residues. The CDR3 sequence is CAIRGQGGWDEQFF. As DNA, the CDR3 is TGTGCCATCAGGGGACAGGGGGGTTGGGATGAGCAGTTCTTC.

This clonotype was picked up many times. V and J are TRBV6-5 and TRBJ2-7; D is ambiguous. This CDR3 region has 13 residues. The ends were cut back, 4 bases at V and 6 bases at J, with 13 bases in the middle. The germline V gene encodes CDR1 MNHEY and CDR2 SVGAGI. This CDR3 reads CASSSFPRSEQYV. CDR3 nucleotide sequence: TGTGCCAGCAGTTCCTTTCCCCGCAGCGAGCAGTACGTC.

V and J are TRBV20-1 and TRBJ2-3, with 10 bases lining up with TRBD2. The CDR3 loop spans 18 amino acids. The germline gives CDR1 DFQATT, CDR2 SNEGSKA (reference sequence). The trim removed 0 bases at V and 2 bases at J, leaving 11 bases unmatched. The CDR3 bases are TGCAGTGCTAGAGATCAGGGCGGAGCGGGGGGGCACACAGATACGCAGTATTTT. This codes for CSARDQGGAGGHTDTQYF.

Only a few counts were recorded for this clonotype. The chain combines TRBV7-9 with TRBJ2-5; possibly TRBD1 or TRBD2 for D (6 bases each). The germline gives CDR1 SEHNR, CDR2 FQNEAQ (reference sequence). The CDR3 sequence is 16 residues long. The V gene lost 0 bases and the J gene lost 3 bases, with 14 bases spanning the gap. Written as DNA, the CDR3 is TGTGCCAGCAGCTTAGCTGGGGGGCCAATGGAAGAGACCCAGTACTTC. This encodes CASSLAGGPMEETQYF.

The genes are TRBV20-1 and TRBJ2-5; tentatively, D is TRBD1 or TRBD2 (5 bases each). Trimming pared 3 bases from V and 4 bases from J, leaving 12 bases between. The CDR3 has 13 residues. CDR1 and CDR2 (germline): DFQATT, SNEGSKA (reference sequence). The CDR3 DNA is TGCAGTGCTAGCCAGGGTCGGGGAGAGACCCAGTACTTC. Amino acids: CSASQGRGETQYF.

This clonotype was picked up a small number of times. V and J are TRBV19 and TRBJ2-1, with D uncertain. Germline loops: CDR1 LNHDA, CDR2 SQIVND (reference sequence). The V gene lost 1 base and the J gene lost 1 base, with 11 bases spanning the gap. This CDR3 comprises 16 residues. The DNA of the CDR3 is TGTGCCAGTAGTATAGGTAGTTCCCCATCCTACAATGAGCAGTTCTTC. Its translation is CASSIGSSPSYNEQFF.

V gene TRBV20-1 combines with J gene TRBJ2-1, with 10 bases that match TRBD2. V lost 4 bases, J lost 8 bases, and 8 bases stayed unmatched. Looked up from germline, CDR1 is DFQATT and CDR2 is SNEGSKA (reference sequence). CDR3 length: 14 residues. CDR3 DNA: TGCAGTGCTAACAGCGGGGGGGCATTATATGAGCAGTTCTTC. Amino acid sequence: CSANSGGALYEQFF.

In this sample, this clonotype turned up a few times. The J gene is TRBJ1-1, the V gene TRBV5-1; D ambiguous. V was trimmed by 0 bases and J by 2 bases, leaving 17 bases between them. Germline loops: CDR1 SGHRS, CDR2 YFSETQ. The CDR3 loop spans 17 amino acids. CDR3 sequence: CASSLGPVGYSNTEAFF. CDR3 in DNA: TGCGCCAGCAGCTTGGGTCCGGTGGGTTACAGTAACACTGAAGCTTTCTTT.